These 25 T cell receptor beta chains came from one sample sequenced in a study of tumor-infiltrating lymphocytes in primary liver carcinoma. From around 500 ng total RNA, TCR beta cDNA was generated with a primer in the constant region. Three nested multiplex PCR rounds, a slightly modified ARM-PCR method, built the TCR beta libraries. Amplification in the first two PCR rounds was performed using TRBV1-TRBV30 forward primers and a C-beta reverse primer for roughly 9 cycles each. From the multiplex PCR reads, TCRdb called clonotypes with MiXCR, one entry per CDR3 protein. In the table there are around 54,000 distinct CDR3 sequences, about 73% of which are singletons. The source material, 20-30 mg of unsorted bulk tissue, was used to co-extract RNA and DNA. Sequencing was carried out using liver tumor tissue from sampling region 2. Noted subset: tumor region T2, inferior pole. Receptors originate from a man between 35 and 55 years old with primary liver carcinoma and hepatitis B virus infection.

A note on this clonotype: In this CDR3 the conserved last residue, phenylalanine or tryptophan, is missing, so a read error is likely. J is TRBJ2-7 and V is TRBV28; TRBD2 is a possible D gene (7 bases). The germline CDR1 and CDR2 sequences are MDHEN and SYDVKM. Trimming pared 3 bases from V and 2 bases from J, leaving 11 bases between. The CDR3 runs 14 residues. This CDR3 is CASSLRGRTYEQYL. DNA of the CDR3: TGTGCCAGCAGTTTGCGGGGGCGCACCTACGAGCAGTACCTC.

The J gene is TRBJ1-4, the V gene TRBV10-3, with a tentative D call TRBD1 (5 bases). CDR1 ENHRY and CDR2 SYGVKD come from the germline V gene. The length of the CDR3 is 13 residues. Trimming stripped 8 bases from V and 5 bases from J, with 12 bases between. The CDR3 DNA follows: TGTGCCATCGGTGGGACCGAGAATGAAAAACTGTTTTTT. It codes for CAIGGTENEKLFF.

The chain employs TRBV2 and TRBJ2-1; 10 bases align to TRBD2. CDR3 size: 15 residues. Germline V gene sequence: CDR1 SNHLY, CDR2 FYNNEI. V was pared by 6 bases and J by 7 bases, with 9 bases of the junction left unmatched. This chain's CDR3 is CASSQQAGGLNEQFF. The DNA of the CDR3 is TGTGCCAGCAGCCAACAAGCGGGAGGGTTAAATGAGCAGTTCTTC.

V and J are TRBV7-8 and TRBJ2-2; TRBD2 aligns across 7 bases. The V and J ends lost 4 bases and 7 bases, in that order; junction bases with no gene match: 15. Germline assignment: CDR1 SGHVS and CDR2 FQNEAQ. The CDR3 loop spans 17 amino acids. The CDR3 region is CASSYLASGGRGGELFF. In nucleotides, the CDR3 is TGTGCCAGCAGCTACCTCGCCAGCGGAGGGAGGGGCGGGGAGCTGTTTTTT.

J is TRBJ2-7 and V is TRBV20-1, with a tentative D call TRBD2 (5 bases). The CDR3 is 11 amino acids. V lost 8 bases, J lost 7 bases, and 15 bases lay in between. Germline CDR1 is DFQATT and CDR2 is SNEGSKA (reference sequence). CDR3 DNA sequence: TGCAGTACAGAACTAGGGATGGAGCAGTACTTC. Protein: CSTELGMEQYF.

Of note for this clonotype: A much larger clone lies a single base off, so this may be a read error. The chain is built from TRBV28 and TRBJ1-2; a possible D gene is TRBD1 (5 bases). Per the germline V gene, CDR1 is MDHEN and CDR2 is SYDVKM. The CDR3 covers 13 residues. The CDR3 region is CASSRQHRGGCTF. DNA of the CDR3: TGTGCCAGCAGCAGACAGCACCGGGGTGGCTGCACCTTC.

This chain links TRBV6-5 with TRBJ2-3; D not certain. Germline V gene data show CDR1 as MNHEY and CDR2 as SVGAGI. V was shortened by 0 bases and J by 10 bases, with 17 bases between the two germline ends. This CDR3 spans 15 amino acids. CDR3 nucleotides: TGTGCCAGCAGTTACTCGACGGTAGCATCGAGACCGCAGTATTTT. This sequence encodes CASSYSTVASRPQYF.

The chain is built from TRBV2 and TRBJ2-5; a weak D match, TRBD1 (6 bases). V was cut by 2 bases and J by 7 bases, with 14 bases left in between. The CDR3 is 14 amino acids. Germline CDR1 reads SNHLY; CDR2 reads FYNNEI. The CDR3 is CASSESRGEGTQYF. The CDR3 region has the DNA TGTGCCAGCAGTGAAAGCAGGGGAGAGGGGACCCAGTACTTC.

As for this clonotype: Lacking the conserved final phenylalanine or tryptophan, this CDR3 likely reflects a read error. The DNA is omitted, as the CDR3 cannot be located on it reliably, and the CDR3 follows TCRdb's listing. V usage is TRBV12-3 or TRBV12-4 and J usage is TRBJ1-5; the table calls TRBD1, which could not be checked here. The CDR3 is 16 amino acids in total, end residues counted. The CDR3 reads CASSLGAGKGNQPQLS.

This clonotype was picked up one time. No conserved phenylalanine or tryptophan ends this CDR3, so it is likely a read error. The rearrangement uses TRBV12-3 or TRBV12-4 and TRBJ2-7, with 9 bases lining up with TRBD2. The junction had 6 bases not matched to a gene; V was cut back by 2 bases and J by 4 bases. The CDR3 has 15 residues. The CDR3 loop is CASSLSTSGMYEQYI. For the CDR3, the DNA is TGTGCCAGCAGTTTATCGACTAGCGGAATGTACGAGCAGTACATC.

The chain uses TRBV11-2 and TRBJ2-5, with a tentative D call TRBD2 (6 bases). The CDR3 has 13 residues. V dropped 5 bases and J dropped 5 bases, with 12 bases sitting between them. From germline, CDR1 is SGHAT and CDR2 FQNNGV. In DNA, the CDR3 is TGTGCCAGCAGCCCTGGGGGGAGGGAGACCCAGTACTTC. Amino acid sequence: CASSPGGRETQYF.

V is TRBV6-1 and J is TRBJ2-3, with 8 bases lining up with TRBD1. Germline V gives CDR1 MNHNS, CDR2 SASEGT. CDR3 length: 15 residues. With 10 bases clipped from V and 8 bases from J, the junction kept 17 bases outside the gene matches. CDR3 loop: CANTPLDRGEGTQYF. The CDR3 DNA follows: TGTGCCAACACCCCCCTTGACAGGGGCGAAGGTACGCAGTATTTT.

This clonotype showed up just once. CDR3 in DNA: TGTGCCAGCAGCTTGGCTTCGGGCCATATTAACTATGGCTACACCTTC. Its protein product is CASSLASGHINYGYTF. V is TRBV5-5 and J is TRBJ1-2; no clear D. Trimming took off 0 bases at V and 1 base at J, with 13 bases between the two ends. The CDR3 spans 16 residues. Germline V gene lookup returns CDR1 SGHKS and CDR2 YYEKEE (reference sequence).

About this clonotype itself: One end of the junction does not line up with germline, which may come from a read error. The gene calls are TRBV6-2 or TRBV6-3 and TRBJ2-5; D is tentatively TRBD1 or TRBD2 (5 bases each). The CDR3 consists of 15 residues. Per the germline V gene, CDR1 is MNHEY and CDR2 is SVGEGT. CDR3 region: CASSYPPGPQGTQYF. CDR3 coding DNA: TGTGCCAGCAGTTACCCTCCTGGGCCGCAAGGGACCCAATACTTC.

The V gene is TRBV11-2, the J gene TRBJ2-1; TRBD2 is a possible D gene (6 bases). There are 16 residues in the CDR3. Germline CDR1 and CDR2: SGHAT and FQNNGV. V was shortened by 3 bases and J by 9 bases, with 21 bases between the two germline ends. The CDR3 DNA follows: TGTGCCAGCAGCTTGCATATTGGACTACCCATGGGTGAGCAGTTCTTC. It translates to CASSLHIGLPMGEQFF.

On this clonotype: At one boundary the junction diverges from the germline segment, which might be a read error. CDR3 DNA: TGTGCCAGTAAGGAGACAGGAGATCATCCCCAGCATTTT. This encodes CASKETGDHPQHF. V gene TRBV6-5 combines with J gene TRBJ1-5; D is possibly TRBD1 (6 bases). The germline CDR1 and CDR2 sequences are MNHEY and SVGAGI. This CDR3 region has 13 residues.

This clonotype was observed many times. A single base separates this from a much larger clone, so it may be a read error. The chain links TRBV12-3 or TRBV12-4 to TRBJ2-7; TRBD1 is a possible D gene (6 bases). The germline V and J ends were trimmed by 6 bases and 3 bases, with 9 bases remaining between them. The CDR3 sequence is 12 residues long. The CDR3 protein is CASRPQGYEQYF. The CDR3 DNA follows: TGTGCCAGCAGACCACAGGGCTACGAGCAGTACTTC.

Details on this clonotype: The junction departs from the called germline gene at one end, perhaps through a read error. The chain links TRBV5-4 to TRBJ2-7; TRBD1 or TRBD2 may be the D gene (5 bases each). Germline values: CDR1 SGHNT, CDR2 YYREEE (reference sequence). The CDR3 runs to 15 residues. The CDR3 nucleotides are TGTGCCAGCAACTGGGGTGGATTAGTCAGGGACGAGCAGTACTTT. Its protein is CASNWGGLVRDEQYF.

The sample holds many counts of this clonotype. This chain connects TRBV14 to TRBJ2-3, with 8 nucleotides matching TRBD1. Germline V CDR1 and CDR2: SGHDN, FVKESK. The CDR3 extends over 14 amino acids. Trimming cost V 8 bases and J 4 bases; bases outside gene matches: 8. The CDR3 nucleotides read TGTGCCAGCGCCTCGGGACAGGCCCCAGATACGCAGTATTTT. Protein sequence: CASASGQAPDTQYF.

This clonotype has at least ten counts. V usage is TRBV4-1 and J usage is TRBJ2-1; 8 bases match TRBD2. The germline V gene has CDR1 MGHRA and CDR2 YSYEKL. The V gene end was trimmed by 4 bases and the J gene end by 7 bases; junction bases not matched to a gene: 18. This CDR3 is 18 amino acids long. This CDR3 reads CASSLGLISGAEGNEQFF. Written as DNA, the CDR3 is TGCGCCAGCAGCCTAGGATTGATTAGCGGGGCGGAGGGAAATGAGCAGTTCTTC.

This chain uses TRBV10-1 with TRBJ2-2; D gene uncertain. Trimming took off 4 bases at V and 4 bases at J, with 10 bases between the two ends. CDR1 and CDR2 from the germline V gene are WNHNN and SYGVQD (reference sequence). This CDR3 has 14 residues. CDR3 amino acids: CASSGSKITGELFF. CDR3 nucleotides: TGCGCCAGCAGTGGGTCTAAGATCACCGGGGAGCTGTTTTTT.

The chain joins TRBV28 to TRBJ2-1; 7 bases fit TRBD2. Germline-derived CDR1 and CDR2 are MDHEN and SYDVKM. The length of the CDR3 is 15 residues. V shed 5 bases and J 6 bases; nucleotides not matched to a gene: 10. DNA of the CDR3: TGTGCCAGCAGTGCCCTCTACCGGGAGGTCAATGAGCAGTTCTTC. Translated, it gives CASSALYREVNEQFF.

Of note for this clonotype: In this CDR3 the conserved last residue, phenylalanine or tryptophan, is missing, so a read error is likely. The V call is TRBV11-2, the J call TRBJ2-7; TRBD2 is a possible D gene (6 bases). This CDR3 contains 13 residues. Looked up from germline, CDR1 is SGHAT and CDR2 is FQNNGV. Deletions cut 9 bases from V and 7 bases from J, with 19 bases between. The DNA of the CDR3 is TGTGCCAGTAGCAGCGGGTCTTTATGGGAGCAGTACTTA. Residues: CASSSGSLWEQYL.

The J gene is TRBJ2-1, the V gene TRBV6-6, with TRBD2 matching over 10 bases. Germline values: CDR1 MNHNY, CDR2 SVGAGI (reference sequence). The CDR3 length is 15 residues. The V and J ends lost 6 bases and 8 bases, in that order; junction bases with no gene match: 10. The CDR3 DNA reads as TGTGCCAGCAGAGGGTCGGGACTAGCGTGCTATGAGCAGTTCTTC. It translates to CASRGSGLACYEQFF.

Note on this clonotype: A much larger clone is a single base away; this may be a read error. The chain carries TRBV5-1 and TRBJ2-6, with D possibly TRBD1 on 5 matching bases. The CDR3 is made up of 17 amino acids. The germline CDR1 and CDR2 sequences are SGHRS and YFSETQ. The CDR3 DNA sequence: TGCGCCAGCAGCTTGGCTCCCCAGGGCTCTGGGGCCAGCGTCCTGACTTTC. Protein sequence: CASSLAPQGSGASVLTF.